The present entry profiles one TCR beta chain with its context. The antigen is not known. These data are taken from a study of cytomegalovirus exposure and HLA in healthy donors. CDR1 and CDR2 from the germline V gene are SGHTA and FQGNSA. This CDR3 is built from 17 residues. V lost 4 bases, J lost 8 bases, and 14 bases stayed unmatched. The PCR was carried out with 60 Vbeta primers and 13 Jbeta primers. Measured with immunoSEQ multiplex PCR; TCRdb has only the in-frame clones, and not every one. The data show about 190,000 clones, with 77% seen just once and roughly 2.1% held by the top ten. Points from the study as a whole: More clonal expansion characterized HLA-associated TCR beta chains than equally common others in a later analysis. Follow-up analysis seemed to connect common viral pathogens with several of the most significant clusters identified. In a later analysis, a missense DCLRE1C variant was linked to TCR beta V- and J-gene trimming. Earlier analysis looked at TCR beta V segments, and most were productive about 90% or about 30% of the time.

The TCR originated in a woman in her twenties or thirties in good health and CMV-seropositive. Sequenced material: PBMCs. J is TRBJ2-1 and V is TRBV7-2, with 10 bases lining up with TRBD2. This CDR3 reads CASSSPHSSGSVDEQFF. In nucleotides, the CDR3 is TGTGCCAGCAGCTCCCCACATTCTAGCGGGAGTGTGGATGAGCAGTTCTTC.